The rows below give T cell receptor beta chains drawn from one sample of a study of blood T cell repertoires in COVID-19. TCRdb's table, derived via immunoSEQ multiplex PCR, lists solely in-frame clones and lacks some. The sample lists roughly 50,000 clones, just over 85% occurring once. The sample taken for sequencing was peripheral blood. These receptors were collected from a man between 65 and 85 years old with acute or convalescent COVID-19. Both conserved end residues are part of each CDR3. The D gene is left open where the match is weak. Not all rows give a size; the values are once, few, many and, for expanded clones, a class.

CDR3 protein | CDR3 DNA | V gene | clone size | J gene | D gene
CASSPQGGQPQHF | TGTGCCAGCAGCCCGCAGGGAGGGCAGCCCCAGCATTTT | TRBV7-2 | few | TRBJ1-5 | NA
CASSWGLSGNTIYF | TGTGCCAGCAGCTGGGGACTTTCTGGAAACACCATATATTTT | TRBV5-4 | few | TRBJ1-3 | NA
CASSRQRGKETQYF | TGTGCCAGCAGCCGACAGAGGGGGAAAGAGACCCAGTACTTC | TRBV11-2 | NA | TRBJ2-5 | NA
CASSRTTGGRGEKLFF | TGTGCCAGCAGCAGAACAACAGGGGGCCGAGGGGAAAAACTGTTTTTT | TRBV5-4 | NA | TRBJ1-4 | TRBD1
CASSVEWPGDYGYTF | TGTGCCAGCAGCGTAGAGTGGCCCGGAGACTATGGCTACACCTTC | TRBV9 | NA | TRBJ1-2 | NA
CASSLGGAGTGYNEQFF | TGTGCCAGCAGCTTAGGTGGGGCCGGGACAGGCTACAATGAGCAGTTCTTC | TRBV11-2 | NA | TRBJ2-1 | TRBD1
CASSYSKREQFF | TGTGCCAGCAGTTACTCGAAGAGGGAGCAGTTCTTC | TRBV6-5 | NA | TRBJ2-1 | NA
CASSGQGYTEAFF | TGTGCCAGCAGCGGACAGGGGTACACTGAAGCTTTCTTT | TRBV14 | NA | TRBJ1-1 | TRBD1
CASSSGGVATNEKLFF | TGTGCCAGCAGCTCCGGCGGGGTTGCAACTAATGAAAAACTGTTTTTT | TRBV5-4 | NA | TRBJ1-4 | NA
CATSALRRDTEAFF | TGTGCCACCAGCGCACTCCGAAGGGACACAGAAGCTTTCTTT | TRBV15 | NA | TRBJ1-1 | NA
CASSPGPQGSYGYTF | TGTGCCAGCAGCCCCGGACCCCAGGGAAGCTATGGCTACACCTTC | TRBV5-6 | NA | TRBJ1-2 | NA
CASSSDPGSGKGEQYF | TGCGCCAGCAGCTCTGACCCGGGGAGCGGGAAGGGCGAGCAGTACTTC | TRBV5-1 | NA | TRBJ2-7 | TRBD2
CASSLGGIMTPLHF | TGTGCCAGCAGTTTAGGGGGGATTATGACACCCCTCCACTTT | TRBV27 | NA | TRBJ1-6 | NA
CSASDPGLNHNEQFF | TGCAGTGCTAGTGATCCGGGACTAAACCACAATGAGCAGTTCTTC | TRBV20-1 | NA | TRBJ2-1 | TRBD2
CASSDRANSNQPQHF | TGTGCCAGTAGCGACAGGGCCAATAGCAATCAGCCCCAGCATTTT | TRBV19 | NA | TRBJ1-5 | TRBD1
CASSLGLAPYNEQFF | TGCGCCAGCAGTCTCGGACTAGCGCCCTACAATGAGCAGTTCTTC | TRBV10-2 | NA | TRBJ2-1 | TRBD2
CSVPIEPGNTEAFF | TGCAGCGTCCCCATAGAACCAGGGAACACTGAAGCTTTCTTT | TRBV29-1 | NA | TRBJ1-1 | NA
CASSESPNRGREAFF | TGTGCCAGCAGTGAATCGCCGAACAGGGGTCGAGAAGCTTTCTTT | TRBV2 | once | TRBJ1-1 | TRBD1
CASSLAQGADTQYF | TGTGCCAGCAGTCTAGCACAGGGTGCAGATACGCAGTATTTT | TRBV28 | once | TRBJ2-3 | NA
CASSPRQVAQETQYF | TGTGCCAGCAGCCCAAGACAGGTAGCACAAGAGACCCAGTACTTC | TRBV9 | NA | TRBJ2-5 | NA
CASSLGRMDSRNQPQHF | TGTGCCAGCAGCTTAGGCCGGATGGACAGTCGGAATCAGCCCCAGCATTTT | TRBV7-2 | once | TRBJ1-5 | NA
CASSRQGAYTIYF | TGTGCCAGCAGTAGGCAGGGGGCCTACACCATATATTTT | TRBV28 | NA | TRBJ1-3 | TRBD1
CASSSDESGRVSDTQYF | TGTGCCAGCAGCTCAGACGAGAGCGGGAGAGTATCAGATACGCAGTATTTT | TRBV5-4 | once | TRBJ2-3 | TRBD2
CASSFRGAHYNEQFF | TGTGCCAGCAGCTTCCGGGGGGCCCATTACAATGAGCAGTTCTTC | TRBV7-8 | NA | TRBJ2-1 | NA
CASSLRRGAGHEQFF | TGTGCCAGCAGCTTAAGGCGGGGGGCCGGCCATGAGCAGTTCTTC | TRBV5-4 | NA | TRBJ2-1 | TRBD2
CASSISQGSYEQYF | TGTGCCAGCAGCATCTCACAGGGATCCTACGAGCAGTACTTC | TRBV6-5 | NA | TRBJ2-7 | NA
CASSAGYLNSGNTIYF | TGTGCCAGCAGCGCCGGGTACCTTAACTCTGGAAACACCATATATTTT | TRBV7-9 | medium-sized | TRBJ1-3 | NA
CSVERSYRTGPTGELFF | TGCAGCGTTGAAAGGTCATACAGGACAGGGCCCACCGGGGAGCTGTTTTTT | TRBV29-1 | once | TRBJ2-2 | TRBD1
CASKRDTGELFF | TGTGCCAGCAAGCGCGACACCGGGGAGCTGTTTTTT | TRBV2 | NA | TRBJ2-2 | NA
CASSLGQGTEAFF | TGTGCCAGCAGCTTAGGCCAGGGTACTGAAGCTTTCTTT | TRBV7-9 | NA | TRBJ1-1 | NA
CASSYTGQHTQYF | TGTGCCAGCAGTTACACGGGACAACATACGCAGTATTTT | TRBV6-2/TRBV6-3 | NA | TRBJ2-3 | NA
CATGDYSYNEQFF | TGTGCCACCGGGGACTACTCCTACAATGAGCAGTTCTTC | TRBV10-3 | NA | TRBJ2-1 | TRBD2
CASSLQGNQPQHF | TGTGCCAGCAGTCTGCAGGGCAATCAGCCCCAGCATTTT | TRBV28 | NA | TRBJ1-5 | NA
CASSVDVGGSYGYTF | TGTGCCAGCAGTGTTGATGTTGGGGGGTCCTATGGCTACACCTTC | TRBV25-1 | NA | TRBJ1-2 | NA
CASIGAANEKLFF | TGTGCCAGCATTGGGGCGGCTAATGAAAAACTGTTTTTT | TRBV2 | once | TRBJ1-4 | NA
CASSVQGSSGNTIYF | TGTGCCAGCAGCGTGCAGGGGAGCTCTGGAAACACCATATATTTT | TRBV9 | NA | TRBJ1-3 | NA
CASSPPGQGFGYTF | TGTGCCAGCAGCCCCCCGGGACAGGGCTTTGGCTACACCTTC | TRBV9 | NA | TRBJ1-2 | TRBD1
CASSLGLAGVIDTQYF | TGCGCCAGCAGCTTGGGTCTAGCGGGAGTCATAGATACGCAGTATTTT | TRBV5-1 | NA | TRBJ2-3 | TRBD2
CATQGLASSYNEQFF | TGTGCCACCCAGGGACTAGCAAGCTCCTACAATGAGCAGTTCTTC | TRBV19 | NA | TRBJ2-1 | TRBD2
CASSLASRDRVHNEQFF | TGTGCCAGCAGTTTAGCATCTCGGGACAGGGTACACAATGAGCAGTTCTTC | TRBV28 | NA | TRBJ2-1 | TRBD1
CASSVSTGVNTEAFF | TGTGCCAGCAGTGTTTCGACAGGGGTTAACACTGAAGCTTTCTTT | TRBV2 | NA | TRBJ1-1 | TRBD1
CASSLGTSSDEQFF | TGTGCCAGCAGCTTAGGGACTAGCTCCGATGAGCAGTTCTTC | TRBV7-3 | few | TRBJ2-1 | TRBD2
CASTNTGGYTF | TGTGCCAGCACTAACACAGGGGGCTACACCTTC | TRBV6-5 | NA | TRBJ1-2 | NA
CASSFQGPHQPQHF | TGTGCCAGCAGTTTCCAGGGTCCTCATCAGCCCCAGCATTTT | TRBV28 | NA | TRBJ1-5 | NA
CASSQAANEKLFF | TGTGCCAGCAGCCAAGCAGCTAATGAAAAACTGTTTTTT | TRBV14 | NA | TRBJ1-4 | NA
CASSPPTGVSSPLHF | TGTGCCAGCAGTCCACCGACAGGGGTTTCATCACCCCTCCACTTT | TRBV2 | NA | TRBJ1-6 | TRBD1
CASSQARAAYEQYF | TGCGCCAGCAGCCAAGCCAGGGCCGCCTACGAGCAGTACTTC | TRBV4-3 | NA | TRBJ2-7 | NA
CASSGQGSSNYGYTF | TGTGCCAGCAGTGGACAGGGCTCCTCTAACTATGGCTACACCTTC | TRBV2 | NA | TRBJ1-2 | TRBD1
CASSLKQGKQPQHF | TGTGCCAGCAGTTTAAAGCAGGGTAAACAGCCCCAGCATTTT | TRBV28 | NA | TRBJ1-5 | NA
CASSQTNLNTEAFF | TGTGCCAGCAGTCAGACAAACCTGAACACTGAAGCTTTCTTT | TRBV27 | NA | TRBJ1-1 | NA
CASSLQGNEQFF | TGTGCCAGCAGCTTACAGGGCAATGAGCAGTTCTTC | TRBV7-3 | NA | TRBJ2-1 | NA
CASSPPNRALGYTF | TGTGCCAGCAGCCCCCCCAACAGGGCCCTTGGCTACACCTTC | TRBV28 | few | TRBJ1-2 | NA